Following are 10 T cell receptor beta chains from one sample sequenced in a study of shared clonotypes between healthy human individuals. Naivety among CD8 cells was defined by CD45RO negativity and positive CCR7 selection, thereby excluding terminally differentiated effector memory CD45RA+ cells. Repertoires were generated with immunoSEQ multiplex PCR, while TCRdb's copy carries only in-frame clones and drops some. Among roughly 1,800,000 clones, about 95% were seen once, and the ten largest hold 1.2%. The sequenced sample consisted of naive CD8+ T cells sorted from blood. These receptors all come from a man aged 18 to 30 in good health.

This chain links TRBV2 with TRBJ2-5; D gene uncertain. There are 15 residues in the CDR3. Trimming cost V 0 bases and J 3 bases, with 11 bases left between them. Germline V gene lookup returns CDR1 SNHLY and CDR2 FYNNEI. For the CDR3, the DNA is TGTGCCAGCAGTGAAGCGCTTCTGAGAGAAGAGACCCAGTACTTC. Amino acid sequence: CASSEALLREETQYF.

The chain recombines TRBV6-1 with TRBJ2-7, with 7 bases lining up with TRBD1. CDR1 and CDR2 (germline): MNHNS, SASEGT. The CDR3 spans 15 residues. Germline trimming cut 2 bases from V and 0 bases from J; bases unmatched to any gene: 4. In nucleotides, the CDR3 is TGTGCCAGCAGTGAATTTAGGGACAGCTCCTACGAGCAGTACTTC. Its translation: CASSEFRDSSYEQYF.

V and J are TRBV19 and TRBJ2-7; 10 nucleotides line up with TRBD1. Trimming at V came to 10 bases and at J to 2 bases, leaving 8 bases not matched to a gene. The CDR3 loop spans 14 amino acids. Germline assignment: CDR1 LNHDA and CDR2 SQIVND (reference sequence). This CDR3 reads CATGGTGAPYEQYF. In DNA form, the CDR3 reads TGTGCCACCGGAGGGACAGGGGCACCCTACGAGCAGTACTTC.

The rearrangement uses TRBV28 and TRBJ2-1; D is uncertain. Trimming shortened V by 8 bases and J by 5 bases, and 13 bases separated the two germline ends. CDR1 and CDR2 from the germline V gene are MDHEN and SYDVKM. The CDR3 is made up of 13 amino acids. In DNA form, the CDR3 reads TGTGCCAGCGCTCAAGGGCCGGACAATGAGCAGTTCTTC. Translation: CASAQGPDNEQFF. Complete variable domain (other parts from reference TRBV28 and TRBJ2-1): DVKVTQSSRYLVKRTGEKVFLECVQDMDHENMFWYRQDPGLGLRLIYFSYDVKMKEKGDIPEGYSVSREKKERFSLILESASTNQTSMYLCASAQGPDNEQFFGPGTRLTVL.

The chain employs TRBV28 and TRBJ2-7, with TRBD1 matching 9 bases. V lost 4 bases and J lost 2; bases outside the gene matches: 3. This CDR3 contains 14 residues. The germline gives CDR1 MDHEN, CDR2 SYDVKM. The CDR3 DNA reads TGTGCCAGCAGTTCACAGGGGGCCACCTACGAGCAGTACTTC. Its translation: CASSSQGATYEQYF.

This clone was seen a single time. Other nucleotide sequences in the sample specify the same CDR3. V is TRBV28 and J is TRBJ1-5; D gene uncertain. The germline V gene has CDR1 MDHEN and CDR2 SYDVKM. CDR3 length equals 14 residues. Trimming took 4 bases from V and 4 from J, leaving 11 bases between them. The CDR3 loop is CASSSRGSNQPQHF. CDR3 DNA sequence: TGTGCCAGCAGTTCCCGGGGAAGTAATCAGCCCCAGCATTTT.

The CDR3 bases are TGTGCCAGTAGACTGGGATACAATGAGCAGTTCTTC. Its protein is CASRLGYNEQFF. The rearrangement joins TRBV19 to TRBJ2-1; D is uncertain. V shed 6 bases and J shed 4 bases, with 7 bases lying between them. The germline CDR1 and CDR2 sequences are LNHDA and SQIVND (reference sequence). The CDR3 contains 12 residues.

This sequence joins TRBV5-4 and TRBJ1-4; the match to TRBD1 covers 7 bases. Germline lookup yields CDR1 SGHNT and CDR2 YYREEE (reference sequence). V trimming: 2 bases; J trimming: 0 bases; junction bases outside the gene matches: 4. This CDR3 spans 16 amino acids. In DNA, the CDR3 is TGTGCCAGCAGCTTAGAGGGGGCGTCAACTAATGAAAAACTGTTTTTT. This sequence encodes CASSLEGASTNEKLFF.

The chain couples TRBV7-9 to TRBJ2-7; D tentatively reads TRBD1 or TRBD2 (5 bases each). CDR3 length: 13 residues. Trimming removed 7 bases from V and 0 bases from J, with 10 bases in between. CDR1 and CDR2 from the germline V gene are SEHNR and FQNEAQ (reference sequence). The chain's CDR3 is CASTPGTSYEQYF. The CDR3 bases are TGTGCCAGCACCCCAGGGACCTCCTACGAGCAGTACTTC. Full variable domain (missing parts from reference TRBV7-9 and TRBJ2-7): DTGVSQNPRHKITKRGQNVTFRCDPISEHNRLYWYRQTLGQGPEFLTYFQNEAQLEKSRLLSDRFSAERPKGSFSTLEIQRTEQGDSAMYLCASTPGTSYEQYFGPGTRLTVT.

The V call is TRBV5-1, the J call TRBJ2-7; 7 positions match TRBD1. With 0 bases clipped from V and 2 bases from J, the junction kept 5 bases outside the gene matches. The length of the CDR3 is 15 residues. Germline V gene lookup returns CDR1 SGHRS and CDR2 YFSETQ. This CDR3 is CASSLGIGQAYEQYF. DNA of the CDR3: TGCGCCAGCAGCTTGGGTATTGGACAGGCCTACGAGCAGTACTTC.